The rows below give T cell receptor beta chains drawn from one sample of a study of a mutant IDH1 vaccine in newly diagnosed glioma. Assay: immunoSEQ multiplex PCR; the TCRdb copy retains only in-frame clones and omits some. The sample lists some 130,000 clones; around 80% were seen once. Their cognate antigens are unknown. The source was PBMCs, collected from a glioma patient whose treatment included an IDH1 peptide vaccine. These TCRs come from a man between 35 and 55 years old with glioma. Each CDR3 is given without its conserved first and last residue. Each record gives: V gene, CDR3 protein.

TRBV4-2	ASSQGLREYSPLH
TRBV19	ASRPPGQGAHEQF
TRBV19	ASSIQGARTEAF
TRBV19	ASSLGTGSSGNTIY
TRBV30	AWSYRGVDTQY
TRBV7-3	ASSLVPEGDTQY
TRBV30	AWSRTSSYEQY
TRBV5-1	ASSFLGVLRGNNSPLH
TRBV5-6	ASSLGQGARDTEAF
TRBV6-6	ASSYNVRTDEQY
TRBV19	ASSMERDYGYT
TRBV9	ASSGGAEQY
TRBV5-8	ASSLIPGAKEKLF
TRBV7-9	ASTSLGVNTEAF
TRBV5-1	ASSLVSGTVGNTEAF
TRBV5-4	ASSPPQGWDTEAF